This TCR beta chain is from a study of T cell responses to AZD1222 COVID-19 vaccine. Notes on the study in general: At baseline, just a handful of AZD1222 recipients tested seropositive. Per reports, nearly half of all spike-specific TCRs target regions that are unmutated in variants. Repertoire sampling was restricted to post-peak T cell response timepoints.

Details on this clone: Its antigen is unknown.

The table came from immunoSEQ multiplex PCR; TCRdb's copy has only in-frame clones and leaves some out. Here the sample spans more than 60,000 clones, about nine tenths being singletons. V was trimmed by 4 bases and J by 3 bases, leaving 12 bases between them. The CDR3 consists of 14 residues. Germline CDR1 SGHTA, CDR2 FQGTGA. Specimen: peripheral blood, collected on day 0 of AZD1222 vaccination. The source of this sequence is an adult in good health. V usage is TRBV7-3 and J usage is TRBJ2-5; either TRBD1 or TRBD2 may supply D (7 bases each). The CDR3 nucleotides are TGTGCCAGCAGCTGGGGGGGACAGAAAGAGACCCAGTACTTC. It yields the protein CASSWGGQKETQYF.